This T cell receptor beta chain was retrieved from a study of Ad26.COV2.S vaccination and SARS-CoV-2 variants. Findings of the study overall: With respect to non-spike TCR breadth, vaccine and placebo recipients were similar.

Trimming removed 4 bases from V and 7 bases from J, with 17 bases in between. The germline V gene encodes CDR1 MGHRA and CDR2 YSYEKL. CDR3 length: 15 residues. Measured with immunoSEQ multiplex PCR; TCRdb has only the in-frame clones, and not every one. The sample consists of 150,000 to 200,000 clones, around nine tenths of them appearing once. About this clone: Its antigen is not identified.

The V call is TRBV4-1, the J call TRBJ2-1; a weak D match, TRBD2 (6 bases). This sequence was found in a human donor who had recovered from COVID-19. Sequenced material: peripheral blood, taken after recovery from COVID-19. The CDR3: CASSPQGDSGNEQFF. DNA for the CDR3: TGCGCCAGCAGCCCGCAGGGAGATAGCGGTAATGAGCAGTTCTTC.